This T cell receptor (beta chain) is drawn from a study of T cells in Graves' hyperthyroidism and ophthalmopathy. Points from the study as a whole: Most thyroid-expanded clonotypes above 0.001 were also found in blood.

Uncontrolled infection, other autoimmune disease, pregnancy or lactation excluded patients. The study based diagnoses on clinical symptoms, serum thyroxine and TRAb, thyroid ultrasound and orbital computed tomography. PBMCs were derived from about 10 ml fresh peripheral blood. From RNA transcripts, TCR beta CDR3 regions were amplified. An initial round of RT-PCR targeting the TCR CDR3 relied on the HTBI primer set. A single record per CDR3 protein comes from TCRdb applying MiXCR to the multiplex PCR reads. Of hundreds of thousands of distinct CDR3 sequences in the sample, roughly 15% were seen once. At least ten counts were recorded for this clonotype. Its antigen is not known. CDR3 length: 12 amino acids. Between the trimmed V and J ends, which lost 0 bases and 9 bases, there was a span of 6 bases. Germline V gene lookup returns CDR1 LNHNV and CDR2 YYDKDF (reference sequence).

Sequencing input: blood. The chain recombines TRBV15 with TRBJ1-5; D gene unclear. The sequence was collected from a middle-aged woman with Graves' hyperthyroidism. For the CDR3, the DNA is TGTGCCACCAGCAGAGATAGGTTGCCCCAGCATTTT. Protein product: CATSRDRLPQHF.